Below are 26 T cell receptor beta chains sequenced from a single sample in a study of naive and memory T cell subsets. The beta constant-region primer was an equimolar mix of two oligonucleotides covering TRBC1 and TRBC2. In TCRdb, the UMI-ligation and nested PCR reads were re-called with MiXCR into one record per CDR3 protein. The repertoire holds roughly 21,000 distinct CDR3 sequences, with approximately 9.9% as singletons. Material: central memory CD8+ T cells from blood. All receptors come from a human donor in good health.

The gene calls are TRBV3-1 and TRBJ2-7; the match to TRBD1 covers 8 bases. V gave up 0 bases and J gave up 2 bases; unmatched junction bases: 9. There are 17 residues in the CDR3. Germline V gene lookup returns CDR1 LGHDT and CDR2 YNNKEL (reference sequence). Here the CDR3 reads CASSQDGVGTGAYEQYF. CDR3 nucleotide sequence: TGTGCCAGCAGCCAAGACGGGGTTGGGACAGGCGCCTACGAGCAGTACTTC.

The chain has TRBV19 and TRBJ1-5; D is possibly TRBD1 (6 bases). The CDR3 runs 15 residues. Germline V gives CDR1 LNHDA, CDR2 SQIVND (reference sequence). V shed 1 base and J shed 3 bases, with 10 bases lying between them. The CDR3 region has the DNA TGTGCCAGTAGTATAGGAACAGGGCCCAATCAGCCCCAGCATTTT. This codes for CASSIGTGPNQPQHF.

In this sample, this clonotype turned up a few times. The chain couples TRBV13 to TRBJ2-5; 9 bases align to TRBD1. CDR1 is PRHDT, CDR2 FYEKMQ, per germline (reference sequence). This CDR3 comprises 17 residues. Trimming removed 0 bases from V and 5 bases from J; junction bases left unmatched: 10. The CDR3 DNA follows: TGTGCCAGCAGCTTAGGAGGAACACAGGGGGCGCGGGAGACCCAGTACTTC. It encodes CASSLGGTQGARETQYF.

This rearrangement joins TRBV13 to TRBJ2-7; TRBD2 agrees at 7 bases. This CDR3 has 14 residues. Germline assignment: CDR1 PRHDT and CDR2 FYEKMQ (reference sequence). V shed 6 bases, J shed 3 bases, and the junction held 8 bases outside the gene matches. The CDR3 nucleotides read TGTGCCAGCAGACCGAAGGGCGGGAGCTACGAGCAGTACTTC. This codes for CASRPKGGSYEQYF.

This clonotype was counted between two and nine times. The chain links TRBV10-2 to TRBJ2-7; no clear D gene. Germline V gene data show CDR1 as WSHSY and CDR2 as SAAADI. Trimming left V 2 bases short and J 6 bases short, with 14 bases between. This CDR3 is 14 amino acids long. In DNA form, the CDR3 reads TGCGCCAGCAGTGAGGCAATCGGATTGGGCGAGCAGTACTTC. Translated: CASSEAIGLGEQYF.

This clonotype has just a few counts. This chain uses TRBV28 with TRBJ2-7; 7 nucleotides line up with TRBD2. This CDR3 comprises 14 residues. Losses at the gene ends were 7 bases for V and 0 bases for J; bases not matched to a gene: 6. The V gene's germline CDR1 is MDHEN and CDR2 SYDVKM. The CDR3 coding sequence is TGTGCCAGCATGGCCTGGACTAGCTCCTACGAGCAGTACTTC. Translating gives CASMAWTSSYEQYF.

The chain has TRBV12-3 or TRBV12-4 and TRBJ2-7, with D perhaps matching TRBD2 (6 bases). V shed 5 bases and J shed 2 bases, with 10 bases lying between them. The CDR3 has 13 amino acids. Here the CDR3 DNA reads TGTGCCAGCAGTGGGGGGAGCACCTACGAGCAGTACTTC. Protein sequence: CASSGGSTYEQYF.

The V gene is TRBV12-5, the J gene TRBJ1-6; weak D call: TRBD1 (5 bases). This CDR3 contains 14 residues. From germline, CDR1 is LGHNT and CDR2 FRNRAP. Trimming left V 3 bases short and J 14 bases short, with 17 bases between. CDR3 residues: CASGFDSAAPSLHF. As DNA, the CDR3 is TGTGCTAGTGGTTTCGACAGCGCGGCACCGTCCCTCCACTTT.

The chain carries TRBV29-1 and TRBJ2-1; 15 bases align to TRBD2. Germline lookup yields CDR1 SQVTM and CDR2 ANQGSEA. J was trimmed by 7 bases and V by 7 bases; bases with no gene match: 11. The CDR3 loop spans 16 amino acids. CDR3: CSGLGTSGGLGNEQFF. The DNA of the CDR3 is TGCAGCGGCCTCGGGACTAGCGGGGGGCTTGGTAATGAGCAGTTCTTC.

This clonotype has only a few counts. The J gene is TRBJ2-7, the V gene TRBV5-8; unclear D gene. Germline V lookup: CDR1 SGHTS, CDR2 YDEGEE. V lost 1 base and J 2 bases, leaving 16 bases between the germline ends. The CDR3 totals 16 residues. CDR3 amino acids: CASSLSRLTSTYEQYF. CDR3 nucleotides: TGTGCCAGCAGCTTGTCTCGACTCACTTCCACCTACGAGCAGTACTTC.

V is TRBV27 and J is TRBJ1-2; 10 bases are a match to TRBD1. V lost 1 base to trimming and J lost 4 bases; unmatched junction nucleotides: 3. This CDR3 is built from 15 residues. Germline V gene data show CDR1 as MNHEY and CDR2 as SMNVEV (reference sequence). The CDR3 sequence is CASSLYRTGGYGYTF. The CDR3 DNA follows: TGTGCCAGCAGTTTATATAGGACAGGGGGCTATGGCTACACCTTC.

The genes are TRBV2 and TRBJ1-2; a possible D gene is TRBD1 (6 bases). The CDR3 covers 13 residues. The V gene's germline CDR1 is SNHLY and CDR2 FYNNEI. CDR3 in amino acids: CAAGGLVGYGYTF. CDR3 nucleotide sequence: TGTGCGGCGGGGGGGCTGGTCGGCTATGGCTACACCTTC.

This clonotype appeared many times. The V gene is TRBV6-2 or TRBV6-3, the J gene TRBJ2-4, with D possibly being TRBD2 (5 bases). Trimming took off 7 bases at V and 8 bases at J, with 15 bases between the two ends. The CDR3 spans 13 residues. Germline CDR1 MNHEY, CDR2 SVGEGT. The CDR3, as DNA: TGTGCCAGCACTACAAGCGAGAGGGACATTCAGTACTTC. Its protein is CASTTSERDIQYF.

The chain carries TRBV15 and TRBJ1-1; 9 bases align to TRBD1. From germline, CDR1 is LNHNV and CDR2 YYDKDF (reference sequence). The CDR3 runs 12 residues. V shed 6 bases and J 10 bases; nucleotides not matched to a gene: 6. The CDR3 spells CATRTGGLPAFF. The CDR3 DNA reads TGTGCCACCAGGACAGGGGGTCTACCAGCTTTCTTT.

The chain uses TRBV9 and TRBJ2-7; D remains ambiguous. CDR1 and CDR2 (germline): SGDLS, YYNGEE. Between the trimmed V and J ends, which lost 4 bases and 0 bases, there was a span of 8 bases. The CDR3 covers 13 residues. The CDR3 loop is CASSSRNSYEQYF. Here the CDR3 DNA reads TGTGCCAGCAGCTCCCGAAACTCCTACGAGCAGTACTTC.

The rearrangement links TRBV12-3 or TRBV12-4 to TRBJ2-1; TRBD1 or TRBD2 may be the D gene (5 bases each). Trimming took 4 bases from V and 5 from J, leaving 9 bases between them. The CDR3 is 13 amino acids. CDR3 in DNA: TGTGCCAGCAGTTCGGGACCTAACAATGAGCAGTTCTTC. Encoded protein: CASSSGPNNEQFF.

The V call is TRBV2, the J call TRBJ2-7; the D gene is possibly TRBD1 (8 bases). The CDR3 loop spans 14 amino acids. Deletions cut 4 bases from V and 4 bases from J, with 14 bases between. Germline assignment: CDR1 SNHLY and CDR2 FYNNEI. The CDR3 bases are TGTGCCAGCAGTGGTACAGGGGGGGCATACGAGCAGTACTTC. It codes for CASSGTGGAYEQYF. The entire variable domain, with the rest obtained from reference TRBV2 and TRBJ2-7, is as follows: EPEVTQTPSHQVTQMGQEVILRCVPISNHLYFYWYRQILGQKVEFLVSFYNNEISEKSEIFDDQFSVERPDGSNFTLKIRSTKLEDSAMYFCASSGTGGAYEQYFGPGTRLTVT.

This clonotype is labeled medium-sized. This chain's CDR3 is CASSYGAEAFF. CDR3 bases: TGTGCCAGCAGTTACGGCGCTGAAGCTTTCTTT. The chain has TRBV6-2 or TRBV6-3 and TRBJ1-1, with no clear D. CDR1 and CDR2 from the germline V gene are MNHEY and SVGEGT. The CDR3 covers 11 residues. The ends were cut back, 2 bases at V and 6 bases at J, with 4 bases in the middle.

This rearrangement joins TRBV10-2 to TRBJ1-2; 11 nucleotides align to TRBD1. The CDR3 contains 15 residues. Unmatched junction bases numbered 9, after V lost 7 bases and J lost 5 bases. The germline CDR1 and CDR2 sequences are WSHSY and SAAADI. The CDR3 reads CASTMGQGVLYGYTF. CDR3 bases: TGCGCCAGCACCATGGGACAGGGGGTCCTTTATGGCTACACCTTC.

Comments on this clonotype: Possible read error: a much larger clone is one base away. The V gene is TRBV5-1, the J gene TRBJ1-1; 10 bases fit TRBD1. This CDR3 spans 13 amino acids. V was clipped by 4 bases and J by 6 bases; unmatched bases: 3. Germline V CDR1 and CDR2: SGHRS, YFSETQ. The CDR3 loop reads CASSLGTGAEAFF. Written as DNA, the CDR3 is TGCGCCAGCAGCCTTGGGACAGGGGCTGAAGCTTTCTTT.

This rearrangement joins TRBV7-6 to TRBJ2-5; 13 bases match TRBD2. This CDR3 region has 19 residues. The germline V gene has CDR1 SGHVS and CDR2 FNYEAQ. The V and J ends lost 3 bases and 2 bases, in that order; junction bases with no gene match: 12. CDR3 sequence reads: CASSLPLLTSGRGQETQYF. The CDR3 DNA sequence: TGTGCCAGCAGCTTGCCCCTCCTCACTAGCGGGAGGGGGCAAGAGACCCAGTACTTC.

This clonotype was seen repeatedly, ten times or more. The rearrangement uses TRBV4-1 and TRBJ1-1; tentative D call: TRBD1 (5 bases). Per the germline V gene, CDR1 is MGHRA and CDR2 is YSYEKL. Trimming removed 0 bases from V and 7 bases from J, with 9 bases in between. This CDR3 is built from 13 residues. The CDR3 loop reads CASSQDQGSEAFF. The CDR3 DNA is TGCGCCAGCAGCCAAGATCAGGGAAGTGAAGCTTTCTTT.

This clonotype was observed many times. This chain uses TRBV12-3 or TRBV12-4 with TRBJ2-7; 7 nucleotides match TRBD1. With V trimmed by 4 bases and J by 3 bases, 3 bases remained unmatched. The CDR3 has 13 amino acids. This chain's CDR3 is CASSSRDSYEQYF. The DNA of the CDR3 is TGTGCCAGCAGTTCCCGGGACAGCTACGAGCAGTACTTC.

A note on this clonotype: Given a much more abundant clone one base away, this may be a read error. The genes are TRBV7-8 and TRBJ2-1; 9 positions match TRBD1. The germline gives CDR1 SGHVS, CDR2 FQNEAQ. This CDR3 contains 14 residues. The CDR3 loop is CTSSLGQGSREQFF. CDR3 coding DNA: TGTACCAGCAGCTTAGGACAGGGGTCCCGAGAGCAGTTCTTC.

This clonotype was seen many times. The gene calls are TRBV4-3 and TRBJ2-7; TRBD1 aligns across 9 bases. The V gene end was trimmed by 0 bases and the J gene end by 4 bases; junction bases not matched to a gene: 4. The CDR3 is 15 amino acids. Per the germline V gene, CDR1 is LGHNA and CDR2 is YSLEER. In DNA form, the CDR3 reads TGCGCCAGCAGCCAAGACCCGGACAGGGGTTACGAGCAGTACTTC. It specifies CASSQDPDRGYEQYF.

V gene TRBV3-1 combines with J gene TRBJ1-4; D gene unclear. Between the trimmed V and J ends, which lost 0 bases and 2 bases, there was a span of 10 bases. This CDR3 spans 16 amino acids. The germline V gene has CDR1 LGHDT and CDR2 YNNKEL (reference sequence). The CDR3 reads CASSQEEGNTNEKLFF. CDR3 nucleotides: TGTGCCAGCAGCCAAGAGGAGGGCAATACTAATGAAAAACTGTTTTTT.